This is a list of T cell receptor beta chains from one sample in a study of blood T cells in healthy people across ages. Each CDR3 protein gets one entry after TCRdb re-called the 5' RACE reads with MiXCR. The table includes under 2,000,000 distinct CDR3 sequences, around 50% detected once. Sequenced input: blood. The source of these receptors is a woman aged 40-49 years in good health. Both conserved end residues are part of each CDR3. Each record gives: J gene, V gene, clone size, CDR3 length, D gene, CDR3 DNA, CDR3 protein. The D gene is left open where the match is weak. Some rows mark clone size as missing; the rest say once, few, many or name a class of expanded clone.

TRBJ2-3	TRBV20-1	few	13	TRBD1	TGCAGTGTCAGGGGACAGGGGGAGGGTACGCAGTATTTT	CSVRGQGEGTQYF
TRBJ2-1	TRBV24-1	few	16	TRBD1	TGTGCCACCAGTGACCCAACAGGGGCTGGGAACAATGAGCAGTTCTTC	CATSDPTGAGNNEQFF
TRBJ2-5	TRBV7-9	-	16	TRBD2	TGTGCCAGCAGCTTAGCGGGAGCGGGACCCCAAGAGACCCAGTACTTC	CASSLAGAGPQETQYF
TRBJ2-5	TRBV10-3	few	13	TRBD1	TGTGCCATCAGCGGACAGGGTTTCGAGACCCAGTACTTC	CAISGQGFETQYF
TRBJ2-7	TRBV4-3	-	15	-	TGCGCCAGCAGCCAAGCGAGGGGAAACTCCTACGAGCAGTACTTC	CASSQARGNSYEQYF
TRBJ2-5	TRBV28	-	11	-	TGTGCCAGCAGTTCCCACTTCCCCCAGTACTTC	CASSSHFPQYF
TRBJ1-1	TRBV6-2/TRBV6-3	-	16	-	TGTGCCAGCAGTTACACACAAACCAACATGAACACTGAAGCTTTCTTT	CASSYTQTNMNTEAFF
TRBJ2-5	TRBV18	once	14	-	TGTGCCAGCTCACCACCGTCTCCGGATGAGACCCAGTACTTC	CASSPPSPDETQYF
TRBJ2-7	TRBV16	-	16	TRBD1	TGTGCCAGCAGCCAATCCCCGGACAGGGGAGGCTACGAGCAGTACTTC	CASSQSPDRGGYEQYF
TRBJ2-5	TRBV5-1	few	14	-	TGCGCCAGCAGCTTGACCCGGCCGCAGGAGACCCAGTACTTC	CASSLTRPQETQYF
TRBJ1-6	TRBV20-1	-	16	-	TGCAGTGCTAGACCCTCAGGATTAACCGTCGGTTCACCCCTCCACTTT	CSARPSGLTVGSPLHF
TRBJ2-1	TRBV20-1	-	14	TRBD2	TGCAGTGCCCGTGGGACTAGCGGGGACAATGAGCAGTTCTTC	CSARGTSGDNEQFF
TRBJ2-3	TRBV7-2	few	16	-	TGTGCCAGCAGCCTCCACGTTACCCCCAGCACAGATACGCAGTATTTT	CASSLHVTPSTDTQYF
TRBJ2-7	TRBV7-9	-	15	-	TGTGCCAGCAGCTTACCCGGCGACAGCACCTACGAGCAGTACTTC	CASSLPGDSTYEQYF
TRBJ1-2	TRBV3-1	-	14	-	TGTGCCAGCAGCCAAGGGCCTTTGTACTATGGCTACACCTTC	CASSQGPLYYGYTF
TRBJ2-1	TRBV9	-	16	TRBD1	TGTGCCAGCAGCCCATTTACAGGGGGCATTGACAATGAGCAGTTCTTC	CASSPFTGGIDNEQFF
TRBJ1-5	TRBV7-9	-	15	-	TGTGCCAGCAGCTTAGCGGAAGAGCTCAATCAGCCCCAGCATTTT	CASSLAEELNQPQHF
TRBJ2-1	TRBV14	-	15	TRBD1	TGTGCCAGCAGCCATCGGGACAGGGTCTTCAATGAGCAGTTCTTC	CASSHRDRVFNEQFF
TRBJ1-4	TRBV4-3	-	15	-	TGCGCCAGCAGCCTCACGACAGCACTAAATGAAAAACTGTTTTTT	CASSLTTALNEKLFF
TRBJ1-5	TRBV6-5	-	16	-	TGTGCCAGCAGTCCCGGGACACGGGGGAGCAATCAGCCCCAGCATTTT	CASSPGTRGSNQPQHF
TRBJ2-3	TRBV10-1	-	14	-	TGCGCCAGCAGTGTACGTCTAGTTGGAGATACGCAGTATTTT	CASSVRLVGDTQYF
TRBJ1-1	TRBV7-2	-	12	-	TGTGCCAGCAGCCCGCCTCAACCTGAAGCTTTCTTT	CASSPPQPEAFF
TRBJ1-1	TRBV5-1	-	13	-	TGCGCCAGCAGCGGCACAGGGACCGCTGAAGCTTTCTTT	CASSGTGTAEAFF
TRBJ2-3	TRBV29-1	few	15	TRBD1	TGCAGCGTTCGGGGCGGACAGGGCGGGACAGATACGCAGTATTTT	CSVRGGQGGTDTQYF
TRBJ2-7	TRBV29-1	-	13	TRBD1	TGCAGCGCCTCCTCTTCGACAGGGCGCGAGCAGTACTTC	CSASSSTGREQYF
TRBJ2-7	TRBV7-2	-	15	-	TGTGCCAGCAGCTTAAGGGCGGGTACCTCCTACGAGCAGTACTTC	CASSLRAGTSYEQYF
TRBJ2-3	TRBV7-2	-	16	TRBD2	TGTGCCAGCAGCTCACGGACTAGCGGGGTGAGGGATACGCAGTATTTT	CASSSRTSGVRDTQYF